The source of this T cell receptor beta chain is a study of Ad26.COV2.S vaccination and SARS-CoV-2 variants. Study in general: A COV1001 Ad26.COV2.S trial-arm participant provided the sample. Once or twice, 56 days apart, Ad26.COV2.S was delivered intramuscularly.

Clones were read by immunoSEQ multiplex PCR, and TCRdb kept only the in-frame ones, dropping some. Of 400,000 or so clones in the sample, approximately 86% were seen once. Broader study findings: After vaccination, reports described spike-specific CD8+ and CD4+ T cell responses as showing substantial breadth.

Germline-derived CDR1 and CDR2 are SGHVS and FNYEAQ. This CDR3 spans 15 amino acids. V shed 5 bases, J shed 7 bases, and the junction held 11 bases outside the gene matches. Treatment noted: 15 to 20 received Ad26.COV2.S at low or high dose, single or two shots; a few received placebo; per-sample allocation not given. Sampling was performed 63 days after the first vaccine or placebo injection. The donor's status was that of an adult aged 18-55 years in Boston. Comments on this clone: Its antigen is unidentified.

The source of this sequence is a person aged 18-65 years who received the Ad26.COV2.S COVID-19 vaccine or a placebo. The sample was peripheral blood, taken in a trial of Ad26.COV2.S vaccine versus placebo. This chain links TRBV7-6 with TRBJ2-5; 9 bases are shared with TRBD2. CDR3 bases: TGTGCCAGCAGCAATCCTGGGCGGGGGGGCCCGACCCAGTACTTC. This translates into CASSNPGRGGPTQYF.